The rows below give T cell receptor beta chains drawn from one sample of a study of blood T cell repertoires in COVID-19. The protocol was immunoSEQ multiplex PCR, while the TCRdb copy is restricted to in-frame clones and leaves out a portion. The sample contains a few hundred thousand clones, about 90% of which appear only once. The sample comprised PBMCs or T cells enriched from blood (not recorded which). The receptors come from a woman in her twenties or thirties who had recovered from COVID-19. The CDR3 runs from the conserved cysteine through the conserved F or W. Each record gives: V gene, J gene, D gene, clone size, CDR3 DNA, CDR3 protein. The D gene is left open where the match is weak. Size is stated for part of the rows, as once, few or many counts, or as a class when the clone is expanded.

TRBV21-1,TRBJ2-7,NA,NA,TGTGCCAGCAGCATCCAGGGGTTTTGGAACGAGCAGTACTTC,CASSIQGFWNEQYF
TRBV29-1,TRBJ1-4,TRBD1,NA,TGCAGCGTTGGAGGGACAGGGTTAGATGAAAAACTGTTTTTT,CSVGGTGLDEKLFF
TRBV2,TRBJ2-6,TRBD2,NA,TGTGCCAGCGGGGTGATCGGGGGGGCCTCTGGGGCCAACGTCCTGACTTTC,CASGVIGGASGANVLTF
TRBV9,TRBJ1-1,NA,NA,TGTGCCAGCAGCGTAGCACCTATGAACACTGAAGCTTTCTTT,CASSVAPMNTEAFF
TRBV5-4,TRBJ2-3,NA,NA,TGTGCCAGCAGCTTGGCGACAGCTAGCACAGATACGCAGTATTTT,CASSLATASTDTQYF
TRBV30,TRBJ1-4,NA,NA,TGTGCCTGGAGTGTACGGCAGGGAGGAGAAAAACTGTTTTTT,CAWSVRQGGEKLFF
TRBV14,TRBJ1-6,NA,NA,TGTGCCAGCAGCCATGGGCGGACACTCCTTTCACCCCTCCACTTT,CASSHGRTLLSPLHF
TRBV28,TRBJ1-5,NA,NA,TGTGCCAGCAGTTGGGCCATGGGTTTTGGCAATCAGCCCCAGCATTTT,CASSWAMGFGNQPQHF
TRBV28,TRBJ1-2,NA,NA,TGTGCCAGCAGAGTCGACAGGCCCTATGGCTACACCTTC,CASRVDRPYGYTF
TRBV7-9,TRBJ2-1,TRBD1,NA,TGTGCCAGCAGCTTAGGGACAGGGGGTTTGAATGAGCAGTTCTTC,CASSLGTGGLNEQFF
TRBV5-6,TRBJ2-7,NA,NA,TGTGCCAGCAGCTTGGTCGGGAAATACTACGAGCAGTACTTC,CASSLVGKYYEQYF
TRBV7-9,TRBJ2-3,TRBD2,NA,TGTGCCAGCAGCCGGAGGGGACCGGGGGGAGATACGCAGTATTTT,CASSRRGPGGDTQYF
TRBV14,TRBJ1-2,NA,NA,TGTGCCAGCAGCCAAGCTGCAGGGCCACCTTATGGCTACACCTTC,CASSQAAGPPYGYTF
TRBV30,TRBJ1-3,NA,once,TGTGCCTGGCACGGTTCCTCTGGAAACACCATATATTTT,CAWHGSSGNTIYF
TRBV5-1,TRBJ1-1,NA,NA,TGCGCCAGCAGCTTGACTTCGGTTACTGAAGCTTTCTTT,CASSLTSVTEAFF
TRBV27,TRBJ2-7,NA,few,TGTGCCAGCAGGAGACAGCCGTTTGGTTACGAGCAGTACTTC,CASRRQPFGYEQYF
TRBV24-1,TRBJ2-1,NA,NA,TGTGCCACCAGTGATTTCGGACTACCGAATGAGCAGTTCTTC,CATSDFGLPNEQFF
TRBV4-1,TRBJ2-1,NA,NA,TGCGCCAGCAGCCAAGATGGGGGCGGCTTCCCCTACAATGAGCAGTTCTTC,CASSQDGGGFPYNEQFF
TRBV14,TRBJ2-5,TRBD2,NA,TGTGCCAGCAGCCTCGGACTAGCGGGGGGACTACTACAAGAGACCCAGTACTTC,CASSLGLAGGLLQETQYF
TRBV6-2/TRBV6-3,TRBJ1-5,TRBD1,NA,TGTGCCAGCAGTTTCAACCAAAGGACAGGGGAATCGAATCAGCCCCAGCATTTT,CASSFNQRTGESNQPQHF
TRBV6-2/TRBV6-3,TRBJ2-5,NA,NA,TGTGCCAGCAGTTACACGGTTGAGACCCAGTACTTC,CASSYTVETQYF
TRBV5-4,TRBJ2-5,TRBD2,NA,TGTGCCAGCAGCGGAGGTCCCGGAGCGGGGCAAGAGACCCAGTACTTC,CASSGGPGAGQETQYF
TRBV11-2,TRBJ2-7,NA,NA,TGTGCCAGCAGCCCCTTAGGCGGAGGGGGCATCTACGAGCAGTACTTC,CASSPLGGGGIYEQYF
TRBV18,TRBJ1-1,NA,NA,TGTGCCAGCTCATCCGGGAGTTGGGGGAACACTGAAGCTTTCTTT,CASSSGSWGNTEAFF
TRBV9,TRBJ1-1,TRBD1,NA,TGTGCCAGCAGCGAGACAGGGGGCGCGGACACTGAAGCTTTCTTT,CASSETGGADTEAFF
TRBV18,TRBJ1-2,TRBD1,NA,TGTGCCAGCTCACCACAAACAGGGGATGGCTACACCTTC,CASSPQTGDGYTF
TRBV7-9,TRBJ2-5,TRBD2,NA,TGTGCCAGCAGCTTAGTCGTGACCGGGACTAGCGGGGTACAAGAGACCCAGTACTTC,CASSLVVTGTSGVQETQYF
TRBV7-9,TRBJ2-7,NA,NA,TGTGCCAGCACTCTAGGGCAGGGGATATACTACGAGCAGTACTTC,CASTLGQGIYYEQYF
TRBV7-9,TRBJ1-6,NA,NA,TGTGCCAGCAGCCCTGTTGGGCCAGACTCCTATAATTCACCCCTCCACTTT,CASSPVGPDSYNSPLHF
TRBV28,TRBJ2-7,NA,NA,TGTGCCAGCAGTGACCCCCGGGGGCCGGGGGGTCCCTACGAGCAGTACTTC,CASSDPRGPGGPYEQYF
TRBV28,TRBJ1-5,NA,NA,TGTGCCAGCAGTTTAAAAAGGGCCGGGACCCAGCATTTT,CASSLKRAGTQHF
TRBV6-1,TRBJ1-5,TRBD1,NA,TGTGCCAGCAGTGAAGGGGACAGGACATATAGCAATCAGCCCCAGCATTTT,CASSEGDRTYSNQPQHF
TRBV6-5,TRBJ1-4,TRBD1,NA,TGTGCCAGCAGTACAGGGGTTTCAGATGAAAAACTGTTTTTT,CASSTGVSDEKLFF
TRBV28,TRBJ1-5,TRBD1,NA,TGTGCCAGCAGTTCGCCAGGGGGTCGCAATCAGCCCCAGCATTTT,CASSSPGGRNQPQHF
TRBV5-1,TRBJ1-2,TRBD1,NA,TGCGCCAGCAGCTTGGATGGCAGGGGGCATGGCTACACCTTC,CASSLDGRGHGYTF
TRBV7-2,TRBJ1-1,NA,NA,TGTGCCAGCAGCCTAACTGGACAGCAGAACACTGAAGCTTTCTTT,CASSLTGQQNTEAFF
TRBV5-3,TRBJ2-3,NA,NA,TGTGCCAGAAGCTTGGAAGATCGGGACACCCTTACAGATACGCAGTATTTT,CARSLEDRDTLTDTQYF
TRBV10-1,TRBJ2-1,TRBD2,NA,TGCGCCAGCAGTGTAACGGGGGGGCTTTACAATGAGCAGTTCTTC,CASSVTGGLYNEQFF
TRBV19,TRBJ1-5,NA,NA,TGTGCCAGTAGTAACAGGGATGGAAGCAATCAGCCCCAGCATTTT,CASSNRDGSNQPQHF
TRBV12-3/TRBV12-4,TRBJ2-5,TRBD2,NA,TGTGCCAGCAGCACCCGGGGGGAGTGGACCCAGTACTTC,CASSTRGEWTQYF
TRBV28,TRBJ1-4,TRBD1,NA,TGTGCCAGCAGTTTGGGGGGACAGAGGAATGAAAAACTGTTTTTT,CASSLGGQRNEKLFF
TRBV27,TRBJ1-6,NA,NA,TGTGCCAGCAGTTTAAGGGGAAAGAATTCACCCCTCCACTTT,CASSLRGKNSPLHF
TRBV19,TRBJ1-5,NA,NA,TGTGCCAGTAGTGGCAGGGGAAGCAATCAGCCCCAGCATTTT,CASSGRGSNQPQHF
TRBV12-5,TRBJ2-2,TRBD2,NA,TGTGCTAGTGCCCTCGGGGGGGTGAACACCGGGGAGCTGTTTTTT,CASALGGVNTGELFF
TRBV18,TRBJ2-5,NA,once,TGTGCCAGCTCACCACCTGGAGGAAAAGAGACCCAGTACTTC,CASSPPGGKETQYF